These T cell receptor beta chains were read from a single sample in a study of long-term antiretroviral therapy in people with HIV. Sequenced by immunoSEQ multiplex PCR; TCRdb stores in-frame clones only, minus some. The top ten hold 4.5% to 6% of the sample, which has 30,000 to 45,000 clones, approximately 80% seen once. The sequencing used unsorted PBMCs, collected 3.4 years after starting antiretroviral therapy. All receptors come from a man aged 25-40 years with HIV. CDR3s include the opening cysteine and the closing phenylalanine or tryptophan. A D gene is named only where the DNA matches it firmly. Not all rows give a size; the values are once, few, many and, for expanded clones, a class.

j_call: TRBJ2-7; clone_size: -; v_call: TRBV7-2; d_call: -; cdr3_aa: CATLRGEGVSYEQYF; cdr3_nt: TGTGCCACCCTCCGAGGGGAGGGGGTGTCCTACGAGCAGTACTTC
j_call: TRBJ1-2; clone_size: few; v_call: TRBV28; d_call: -; cdr3_aa: CASNRDPNYGYTF; cdr3_nt: TGTGCCAGCAACAGGGACCCAAACTATGGCTACACCTTC
j_call: TRBJ2-3; clone_size: -; v_call: TRBV7-9; d_call: -; cdr3_aa: CASSPQFDTQYF; cdr3_nt: TGTGCCAGCAGCCCCCAGTTTGATACGCAGTATTTT
j_call: TRBJ2-1; clone_size: -; v_call: TRBV15; d_call: TRBD1; cdr3_aa: CATSSPLLRGSSYNEQFF; cdr3_nt: TGTGCCACCAGCAGTCCTCTCCTCAGGGGGAGCTCCTACAATGAGCAGTTCTTC
j_call: TRBJ1-3; clone_size: -; v_call: TRBV30; d_call: -; cdr3_aa: CAWSSDNLGNTIYF; cdr3_nt: TGTGCCTGGAGTTCGGACAACCTGGGAAACACCATATATTTT
j_call: TRBJ2-5; clone_size: -; v_call: TRBV6-6; d_call: TRBD2; cdr3_aa: CASTATSGQETQYF; cdr3_nt: TGTGCCAGCACCGCGACTAGCGGCCAAGAGACCCAGTACTTC
j_call: TRBJ1-5; clone_size: -; v_call: TRBV5-6; d_call: -; cdr3_aa: CASSFPNQPQHF; cdr3_nt: TGTGCCAGCAGCTTCCCCAATCAGCCCCAGCATTTT
j_call: TRBJ1-4; clone_size: few; v_call: TRBV28; d_call: -; cdr3_aa: CASSSTNEKLFF; cdr3_nt: TGTGCCAGCAGTTCGACCAATGAAAAACTGTTTTTT
j_call: TRBJ1-3; clone_size: medium-sized; v_call: TRBV6-1; d_call: -; cdr3_aa: CASGAGLTIYF; cdr3_nt: TGTGCCAGCGGGGCGGGGTTAACCATATATTTT
j_call: TRBJ2-3; clone_size: -; v_call: TRBV27; d_call: -; cdr3_aa: CASSPSLGPYTQYF; cdr3_nt: TGTGCCAGCAGTCCCAGCCTAGGTCCATATACGCAGTATTTT
j_call: TRBJ2-1; clone_size: -; v_call: TRBV29-1; d_call: -; cdr3_aa: CSFKGLYRNEQFF; cdr3_nt: TGCAGCTTTAAGGGCCTCTACCGCAATGAGCAGTTCTTC
j_call: TRBJ1-3; clone_size: -; v_call: TRBV6-6; d_call: -; cdr3_aa: CASSLGPSSGNTIYF; cdr3_nt: TGTGCCAGCAGCCTCGGCCCCAGCTCTGGAAACACCATATATTTT
j_call: TRBJ2-2; clone_size: -; v_call: TRBV27; d_call: TRBD2; cdr3_aa: CASSIAGGRPGELFF; cdr3_nt: TGTGCCAGCAGCATAGCGGGAGGGCGTCCCGGGGAGCTGTTTTTT
j_call: TRBJ2-7; clone_size: -; v_call: TRBV29-1; d_call: -; cdr3_aa: CSATVVSTYEQYF; cdr3_nt: TGCAGCGCCACGGTCGTAAGCACCTACGAGCAGTACTTC
j_call: TRBJ2-6; clone_size: once; v_call: TRBV25-1; d_call: -; cdr3_aa: CASRLGGSGANVLTF; cdr3_nt: TGTGCCAGCAGGCTAGGGGGCTCTGGGGCCAACGTCCTGACTTTC
j_call: TRBJ2-7; clone_size: -; v_call: TRBV10-2; d_call: TRBD2; cdr3_aa: CASSGLAGGGEQYF; cdr3_nt: TGCGCCAGCAGTGGGCTAGCGGGAGGAGGCGAGCAGTACTTC
j_call: TRBJ2-5; clone_size: -; v_call: TRBV7-3; d_call: TRBD2; cdr3_aa: CASSWGLAGGYQETQYF; cdr3_nt: TGTGCCAGCAGCTGGGGACTAGCGGGAGGGTACCAAGAGACCCAGTACTTC